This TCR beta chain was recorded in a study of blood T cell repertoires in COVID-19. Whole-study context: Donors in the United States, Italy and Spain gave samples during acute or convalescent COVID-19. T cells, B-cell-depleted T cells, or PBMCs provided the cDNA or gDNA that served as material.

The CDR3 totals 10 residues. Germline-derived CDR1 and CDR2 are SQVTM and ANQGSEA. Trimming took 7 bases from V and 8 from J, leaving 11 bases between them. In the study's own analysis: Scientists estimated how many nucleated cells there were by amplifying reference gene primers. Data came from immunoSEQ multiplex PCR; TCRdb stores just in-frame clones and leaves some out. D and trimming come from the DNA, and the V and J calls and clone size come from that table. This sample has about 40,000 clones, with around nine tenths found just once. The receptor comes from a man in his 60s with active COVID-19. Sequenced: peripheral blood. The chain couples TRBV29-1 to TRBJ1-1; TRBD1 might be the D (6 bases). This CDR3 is CSASDREAFF. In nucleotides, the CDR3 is TGCAGCGCCTCCGACAGGGAAGCTTTCTTT.